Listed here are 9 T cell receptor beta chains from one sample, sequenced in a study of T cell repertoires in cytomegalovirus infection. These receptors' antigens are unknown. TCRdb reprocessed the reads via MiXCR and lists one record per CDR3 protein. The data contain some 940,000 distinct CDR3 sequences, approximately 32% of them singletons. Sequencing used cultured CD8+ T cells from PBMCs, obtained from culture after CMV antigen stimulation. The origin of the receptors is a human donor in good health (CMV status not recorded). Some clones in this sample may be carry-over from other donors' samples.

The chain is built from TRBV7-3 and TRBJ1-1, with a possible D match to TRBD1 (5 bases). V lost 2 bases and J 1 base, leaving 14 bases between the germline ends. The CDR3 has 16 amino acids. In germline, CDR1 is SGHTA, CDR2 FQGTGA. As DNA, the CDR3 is TGTGCCAGCAGCTTAGTGCCCGGGACCCCGAACACTGAAGCTTTCTTT. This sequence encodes CASSLVPGTPNTEAFF. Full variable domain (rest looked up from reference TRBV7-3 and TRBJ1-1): GAGVSQTPSNKVTEKGKYVELRCDPISGHTALYWYRQSLGQGPEFLIYFQGTGAADDSGLPNDRFFAVRPEGSVSTLKIQRTERGDSAVYLCASSLVPGTPNTEAFFGQGTRLTVV.

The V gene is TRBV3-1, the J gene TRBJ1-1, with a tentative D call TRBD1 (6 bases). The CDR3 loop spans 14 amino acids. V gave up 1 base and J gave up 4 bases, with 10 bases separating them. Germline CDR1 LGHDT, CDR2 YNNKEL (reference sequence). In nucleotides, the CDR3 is TGTGCCAGCAGCCAAGCTGGGGGCGGCACTGAAGCTTTCTTT. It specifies CASSQAGGGTEAFF.

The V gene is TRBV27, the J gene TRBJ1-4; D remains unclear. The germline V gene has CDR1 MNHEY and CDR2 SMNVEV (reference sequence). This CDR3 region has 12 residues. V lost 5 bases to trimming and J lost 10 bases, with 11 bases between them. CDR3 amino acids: CASSPPLGKLFF. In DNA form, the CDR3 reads TGTGCCAGCAGTCCCCCTCTCGGAAAACTGTTTTTT.

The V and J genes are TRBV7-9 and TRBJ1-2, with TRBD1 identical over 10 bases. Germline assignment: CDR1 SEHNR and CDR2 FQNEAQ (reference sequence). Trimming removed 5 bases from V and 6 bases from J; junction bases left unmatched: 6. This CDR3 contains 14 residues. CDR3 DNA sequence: TGTGCCAGCAGCCACGGACAGGGGGTAGATGGCTACACCTTC. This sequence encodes CASSHGQGVDGYTF. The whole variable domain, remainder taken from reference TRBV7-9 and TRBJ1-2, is DTGVSQNPRHKITKRGQNVTFRCDPISEHNRLYWYRQTLGQGPEFLTYFQNEAQLEKSRLLSDRFSAERPKGSFSTLEIQRTEQGDSAMYLCASSHGQGVDGYTFGSGTRLTVV.

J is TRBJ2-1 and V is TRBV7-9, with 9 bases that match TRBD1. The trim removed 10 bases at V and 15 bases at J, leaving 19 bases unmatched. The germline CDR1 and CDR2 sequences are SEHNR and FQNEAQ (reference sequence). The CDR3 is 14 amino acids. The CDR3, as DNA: TGTGCCACCGGAATAGGACAGGGGATTTTTAATTTGTTCTTC. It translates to CATGIGQGIFNLFF.

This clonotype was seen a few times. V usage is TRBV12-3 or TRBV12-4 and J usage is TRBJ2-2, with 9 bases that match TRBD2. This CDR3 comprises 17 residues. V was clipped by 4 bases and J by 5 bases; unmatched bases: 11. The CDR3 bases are TGTGCCAGCAGTTCTCTATTCGCGGGGGGGCGGACCGGGGAGCTGTTTTTT. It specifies CASSSLFAGGRTGELFF.

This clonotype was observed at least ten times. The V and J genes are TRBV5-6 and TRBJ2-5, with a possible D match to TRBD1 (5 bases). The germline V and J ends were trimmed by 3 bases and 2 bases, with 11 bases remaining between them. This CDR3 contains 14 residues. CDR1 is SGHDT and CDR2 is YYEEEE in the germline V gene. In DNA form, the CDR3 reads TGTGCCAGCAGCTGGGGCAGGCCACAAGAGACCCAGTACTTC. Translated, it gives CASSWGRPQETQYF.

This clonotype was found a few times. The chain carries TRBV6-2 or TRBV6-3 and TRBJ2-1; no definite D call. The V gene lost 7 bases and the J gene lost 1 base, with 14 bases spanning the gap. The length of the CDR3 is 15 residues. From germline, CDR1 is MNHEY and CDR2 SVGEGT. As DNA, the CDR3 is TGTGCCAGCAACCTACTGACATCGTCCTACAATGAGCAGTTCTTC. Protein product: CASNLLTSSYNEQFF.

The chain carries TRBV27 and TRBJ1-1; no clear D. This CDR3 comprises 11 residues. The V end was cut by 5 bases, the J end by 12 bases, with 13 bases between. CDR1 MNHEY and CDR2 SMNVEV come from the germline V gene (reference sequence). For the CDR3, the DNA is TGTGCCAGCAGTGGAAGGGTGGCGACTTTCTTT. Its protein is CASSGRVATFF.